The clone carrying this T cell receptor beta chain was seen a few times. Its matching antigen is unknown. The authors prepared the TCRbeta library with unique molecular identifiers. TCRdb reprocessed the PCR reads via MiXCR and lists one record per CDR3 protein. The sample holds some 550,000 distinct CDR3 sequences, more than 20% seen once. This specimen comes from a study of T-cell reconstitution after alpha-beta-depleted transplantation in children. Study observations and caveats: Expanded clones from the graft, numbering several hundred, reportedly supplied alpha-beta T cells about two months after transplant.

With 5 bases clipped from V and 0 bases from J, the junction kept 3 bases outside the gene matches. The CDR3 consists of 14 residues. Per germline, CDR1 MNHEY and CDR2 SVGEGT. This receptor was identified in a boy under two years old who had a stem cell transplant for acute myeloid leukemia, so the T cells may come from the graft donor. The source material was PBMCs, mostly from graft donor cells, sampled 360 days after TCRalphabeta/CD19-depleted stem cell transplant. The J gene is TRBJ1-1, the V gene TRBV6-2 or TRBV6-3, with 7 positions matching TRBD1. The CDR3 region is CASSDRVMNTEAFF. As DNA, the CDR3 is TGTGCCAGCAGTGACAGGGTTATGAACACTGAAGCTTTCTTT.